This T cell receptor beta chain emerged from a study of blood T cell repertoires in COVID-19. Overall study context: The study drew acute and convalescent COVID-19 samples from the United States, Italy and Spain.

CDR3 length equals 16 residues. V lost 5 bases, J lost 2 bases, and 9 bases stayed unmatched. From germline, CDR1 is MNHEY and CDR2 SMNVEV (reference sequence). TCRdb's table, derived via immunoSEQ multiplex PCR, lists solely in-frame clones and lacks some. The sample includes roughly 330,000 clones, roughly nine tenths seen only once; the top ten take around 6%. The TCR originated in a woman aged 25 to 39 who had recovered from COVID-19. Specimen: PBMCs or T cells enriched from blood (not recorded which). This chain uses TRBV27 with TRBJ2-3, with TRBD2 matching over 8 bases. CDR3 nucleotide sequence: TGTGCCAGCAGTCCCACAGGGCGGGGGGCCACAGATACGCAGTATTTT. It is translated as CASSPTGRGATDTQYF.